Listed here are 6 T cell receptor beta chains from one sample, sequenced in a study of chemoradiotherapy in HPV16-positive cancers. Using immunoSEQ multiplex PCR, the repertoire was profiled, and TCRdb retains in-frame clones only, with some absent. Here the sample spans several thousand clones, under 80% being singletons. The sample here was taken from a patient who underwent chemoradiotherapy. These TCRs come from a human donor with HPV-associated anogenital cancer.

This CDR3 reads CASSSTGTGGDYEQFF. As DNA, the CDR3 is TGTGCCAGCAGCTCGACCGGGACAGGGGGGGACTATGAGCAGTTCTTC. The rearrangement uses TRBV5-4 and TRBJ2-1; 11 bases are shared with TRBD1. Trimming removed 3 bases from V and 8 bases from J; junction bases left unmatched: 10. There are 16 residues in the CDR3. Per germline, CDR1 SGHNT and CDR2 YYREEE (reference sequence).

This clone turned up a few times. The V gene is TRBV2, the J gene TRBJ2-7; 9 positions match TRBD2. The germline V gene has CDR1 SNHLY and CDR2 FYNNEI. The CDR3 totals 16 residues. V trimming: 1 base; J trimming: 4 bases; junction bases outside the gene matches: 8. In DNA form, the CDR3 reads TGTGCCAGCAGTGAAGACTTGGGAAGCGGGAGGTACGAGCAGTACTTC. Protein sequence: CASSEDLGSGRYEQYF.

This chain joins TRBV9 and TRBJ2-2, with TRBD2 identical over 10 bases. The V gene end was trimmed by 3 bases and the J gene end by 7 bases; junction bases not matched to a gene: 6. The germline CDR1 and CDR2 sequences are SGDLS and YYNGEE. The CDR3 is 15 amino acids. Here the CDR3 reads CASSALAGAVGELFF. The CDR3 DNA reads TGTGCCAGCAGCGCCCTAGCGGGAGCGGTCGGGGAGCTGTTTTTT. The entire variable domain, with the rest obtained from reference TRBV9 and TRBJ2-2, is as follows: DSGVTQTPKHLITATGQRVTLRCSPRSGDLSVYWYQQSLDQGLQFLIQYYNGEERAKGNILERFSAQQFPDLHSELNLSSLELGDSALYFCASSALAGAVGELFFGEGSRLTVL.

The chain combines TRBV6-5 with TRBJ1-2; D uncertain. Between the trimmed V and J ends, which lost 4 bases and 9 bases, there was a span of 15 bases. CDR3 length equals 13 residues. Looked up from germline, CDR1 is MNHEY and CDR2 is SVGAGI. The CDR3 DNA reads TGTGCCAGCAGTTGGAGCGACAAAGCTAGCTACACCTTC. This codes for CASSWSDKASYTF.

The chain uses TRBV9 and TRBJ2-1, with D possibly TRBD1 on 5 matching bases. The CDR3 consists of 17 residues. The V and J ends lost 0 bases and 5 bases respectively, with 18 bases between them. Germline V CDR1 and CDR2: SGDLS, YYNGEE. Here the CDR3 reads CASSVGILGQDNNEQFF. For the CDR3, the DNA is TGTGCCAGCAGCGTAGGAATATTGGGGCAGGACAACAATGAGCAGTTCTTC. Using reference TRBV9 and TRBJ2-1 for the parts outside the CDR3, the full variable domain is DSGVTQTPKHLITATGQRVTLRCSPRSGDLSVYWYQQSLDQGLQFLIQYYNGEERAKGNILERFSAQQFPDLHSELNLSSLELGDSALYFCASSVGILGQDNNEQFFGPGTRLTVL.

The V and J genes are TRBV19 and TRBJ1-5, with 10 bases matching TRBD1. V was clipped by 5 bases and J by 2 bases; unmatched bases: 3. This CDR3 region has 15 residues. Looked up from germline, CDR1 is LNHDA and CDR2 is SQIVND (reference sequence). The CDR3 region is CASSDRGRRNQPQHF. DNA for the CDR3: TGTGCCAGTAGTGACAGGGGGCGCCGCAATCAGCCCCAGCATTTT.